This T cell receptor beta chain was observed in a study of OX40 agonist ivuxolimab in advanced cancers. General study results and limits: Averaged across samples, CD8+ T cells carried more expanded clones than CD4+ did. Within 6 weeks, CD4+ and CD8+ blood T cells expanded clonally at 0.1 to 3.0 mg/kg. Compared with others, partial responders at 0.1-3.0 mg/kg displayed clonal expansion among the lowest. In a subset of nonresponders, normalized T-cell clonal expansion was also low.

This CDR3 has 15 residues. Trimming removed 0 bases from V and 3 bases from J; junction bases left unmatched: 3. The V gene's germline CDR1 is SGDLS and CDR2 YYNGEE. About this clone itself: Its specificity is not known.

This table comes from immunoSEQ multiplex PCR, and its TCRdb copy is limited to in-frame clones, with some not included. The sample gives some 57,000 clones, 84% of which show up once; roughly 1.2% is in the top ten. Sample: CD4+ or CD8+ T cells sorted from blood, taken in a trial of the OX40 agonist ivuxolimab. This clonotype was sampled from an adult with an advanced solid tumor such as melanoma, head and neck, liver or kidney cancer. The chain links TRBV9 to TRBJ2-1; TRBD2 matches 7 bases. The CDR3 DNA sequence: TGTGCCAGCAGCGTAGATCCTAGCGGCTACAATGAGCAGTTCTTC. Translated, it gives CASSVDPSGYNEQFF. Together with reference TRBV9 and TRBJ2-1, the CDR3 gives the full variable domain: DSGVTQTPKHLITATGQRVTLRCSPRSGDLSVYWYQQSLDQGLQFLIQYYNGEERAKGNILERFSAQQFPDLHSELNLSSLELGDSALYFCASSVDPSGYNEQFFGPGTRLTVL.